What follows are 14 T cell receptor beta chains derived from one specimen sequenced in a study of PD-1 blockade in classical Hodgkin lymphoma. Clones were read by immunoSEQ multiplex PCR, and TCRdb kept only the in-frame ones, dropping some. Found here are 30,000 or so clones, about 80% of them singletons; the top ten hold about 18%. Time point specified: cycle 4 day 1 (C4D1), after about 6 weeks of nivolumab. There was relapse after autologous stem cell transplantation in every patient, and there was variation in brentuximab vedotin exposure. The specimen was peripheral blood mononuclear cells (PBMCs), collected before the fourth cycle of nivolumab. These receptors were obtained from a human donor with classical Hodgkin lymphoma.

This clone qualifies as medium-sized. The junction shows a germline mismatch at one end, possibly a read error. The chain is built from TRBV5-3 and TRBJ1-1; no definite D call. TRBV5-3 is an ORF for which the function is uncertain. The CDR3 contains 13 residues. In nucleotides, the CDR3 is TGTGCCAGCAGCTTGGTAGGGAAGACTGAAGCTTTCTTT. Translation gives CASSLVGKTEAFF.

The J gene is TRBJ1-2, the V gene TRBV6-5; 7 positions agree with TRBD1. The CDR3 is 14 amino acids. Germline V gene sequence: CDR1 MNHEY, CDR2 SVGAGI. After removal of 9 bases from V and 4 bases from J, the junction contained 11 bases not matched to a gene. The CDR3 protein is CASFTGAEIYGYTF. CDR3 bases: TGTGCCAGTTTCACAGGGGCGGAGATCTATGGCTACACCTTC.

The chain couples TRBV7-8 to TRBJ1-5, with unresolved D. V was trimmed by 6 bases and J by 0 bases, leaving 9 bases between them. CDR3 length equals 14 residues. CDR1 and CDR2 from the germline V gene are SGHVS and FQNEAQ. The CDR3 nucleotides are TGTGCCAGCAGGTTCGGAGCTAGCAATCAGCCCCAGCATTTT. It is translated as CASRFGASNQPQHF.

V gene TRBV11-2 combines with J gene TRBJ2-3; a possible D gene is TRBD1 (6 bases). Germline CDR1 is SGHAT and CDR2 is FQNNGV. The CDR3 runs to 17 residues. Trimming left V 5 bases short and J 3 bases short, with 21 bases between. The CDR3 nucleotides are TGTGCCAGCAGCCCTGGACAGTATCCCCTCTGGACAGATACGCAGTATTTT. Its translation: CASSPGQYPLWTDTQYF.

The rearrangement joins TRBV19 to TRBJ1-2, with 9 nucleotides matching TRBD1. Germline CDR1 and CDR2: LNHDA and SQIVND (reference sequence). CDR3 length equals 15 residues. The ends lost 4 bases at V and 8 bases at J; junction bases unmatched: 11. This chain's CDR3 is CASSTLNTGGGGYTF. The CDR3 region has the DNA TGTGCCAGTAGTACCCTCAATACAGGGGGCGGAGGCTACACCTTC.

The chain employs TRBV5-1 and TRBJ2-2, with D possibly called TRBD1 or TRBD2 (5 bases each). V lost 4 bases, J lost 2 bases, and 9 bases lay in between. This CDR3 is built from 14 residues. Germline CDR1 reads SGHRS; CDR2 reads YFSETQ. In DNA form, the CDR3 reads TGCGCCAGCAGCAGGGACGGCAACACCGGGGAGCTGTTTTTT. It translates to CASSRDGNTGELFF.

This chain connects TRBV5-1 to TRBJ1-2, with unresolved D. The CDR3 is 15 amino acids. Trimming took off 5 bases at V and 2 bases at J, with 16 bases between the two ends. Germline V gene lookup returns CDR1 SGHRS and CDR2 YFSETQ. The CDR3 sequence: CASSLGESVNYGYTF. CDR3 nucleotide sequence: TGCGCCAGCAGTCTCGGGGAGAGTGTAAACTATGGCTACACCTTC.

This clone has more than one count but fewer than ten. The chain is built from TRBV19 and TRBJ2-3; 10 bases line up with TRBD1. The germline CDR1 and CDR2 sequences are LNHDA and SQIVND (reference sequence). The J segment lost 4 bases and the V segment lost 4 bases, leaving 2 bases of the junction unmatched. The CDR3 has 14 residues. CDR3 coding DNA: TGTGCCAGTAGTAGACAGGGGGCTGCAGATACGCAGTATTTT. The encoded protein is CASSRQGAADTQYF.

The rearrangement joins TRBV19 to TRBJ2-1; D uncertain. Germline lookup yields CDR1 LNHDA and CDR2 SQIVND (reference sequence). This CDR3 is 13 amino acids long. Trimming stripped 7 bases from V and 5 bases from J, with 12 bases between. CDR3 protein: CASTYTGDNEQFF. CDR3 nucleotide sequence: TGTGCCAGTACCTATACTGGGGACAATGAGCAGTTCTTC.

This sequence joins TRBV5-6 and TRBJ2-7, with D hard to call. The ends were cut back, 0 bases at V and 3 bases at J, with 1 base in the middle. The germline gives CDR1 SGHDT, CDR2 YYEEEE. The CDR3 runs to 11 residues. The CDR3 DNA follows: TGTGCCAGCAGCTTGGTCTACGAGCAGTACTTC. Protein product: CASSLVYEQYF.

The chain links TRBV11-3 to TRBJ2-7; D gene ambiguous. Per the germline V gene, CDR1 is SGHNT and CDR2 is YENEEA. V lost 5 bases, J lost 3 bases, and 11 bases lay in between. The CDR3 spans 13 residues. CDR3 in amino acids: CASSAFSGYEQYF. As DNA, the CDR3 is TGTGCCAGCAGCGCCTTTTCGGGCTACGAGCAGTACTTC.

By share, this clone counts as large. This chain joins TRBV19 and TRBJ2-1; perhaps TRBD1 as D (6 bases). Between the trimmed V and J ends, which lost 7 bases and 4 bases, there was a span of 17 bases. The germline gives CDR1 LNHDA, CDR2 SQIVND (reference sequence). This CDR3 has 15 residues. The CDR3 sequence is CASTGAGTMYNEQFF. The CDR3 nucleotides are TGTGCCAGTACTGGGGCAGGGACAATGTACAATGAGCAGTTCTTC. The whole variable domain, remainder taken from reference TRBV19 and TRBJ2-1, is DGGITQSPKYLFRKEGQNVTLSCEQNLNHDAMYWYRQDPGQGLRLIYYSQIVNDFQKGDIAEGYSVSREKKESFPLTVTSAQKNPTAFYLCASTGAGTMYNEQFFGPGTRLTVL.

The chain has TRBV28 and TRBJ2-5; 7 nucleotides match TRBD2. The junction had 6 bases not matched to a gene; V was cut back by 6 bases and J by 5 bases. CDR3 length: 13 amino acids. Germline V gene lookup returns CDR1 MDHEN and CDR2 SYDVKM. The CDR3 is CASRGGGRETQYF. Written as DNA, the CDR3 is TGTGCCAGCAGAGGCGGGGGACGTGAGACCCAGTACTTC.

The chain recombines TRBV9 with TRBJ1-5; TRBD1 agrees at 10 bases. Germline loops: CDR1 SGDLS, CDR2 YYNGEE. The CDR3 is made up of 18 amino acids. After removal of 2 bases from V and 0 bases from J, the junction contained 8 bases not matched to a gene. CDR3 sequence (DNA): TGTGCCAGCAGCGTTCCGGGACAGGGGATATATAGCAATCAGCCCCAGCATTTT. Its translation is CASSVPGQGIYSNQPQHF.